The following is a T cell receptor beta chain sequence with its context. This CDR3 region has 15 residues. Per the germline V gene, CDR1 is MNHEY and CDR2 is SVGAGI. The J segment lost 4 bases and the V segment lost 5 bases, leaving 6 bases of the junction unmatched. This entry comes from a study of blood T cell repertoires in COVID-19. Repertoires were generated with immunoSEQ multiplex PCR, while TCRdb's copy carries only in-frame clones and drops some. The data show about 67,000 clones, 75% to 85% seen once. The gene calls are TRBV6-5 and TRBJ1-3; TRBD1 aligns across 9 bases. The TCR originated in a woman aged 55-75 years with acute or convalescent COVID-19. Sequenced material: peripheral blood. The CDR3: CASSLTGTGGNTIYF. CDR3 DNA: TGTGCCAGCAGTCTTACCGGGACAGGGGGAAACACCATATATTTT.